This T cell receptor beta chain was documented in a study of tumor-infiltrating lymphocytes in primary liver carcinoma. Study results and caveats: A fraction of only about 7.5-24% of top clones appeared in all five tumor regions.

Total RNA and DNA came together from 20-30 mg of bulk tissue without cell sorting. Germline V CDR1 and CDR2: SGHRS, YFSETQ. The CDR3 has 14 residues. A remark on this clonotype: Its matching antigen is unknown. At one boundary the junction diverges from the germline segment, which might be a read error.

A constant-region primer served to make TCR beta cDNA from roughly 500 ng total RNA. Modified slightly, ARM-PCR produced TCR beta libraries over three nested multiplex PCR rounds. Running 10 cycles apiece, the first two PCR rounds relied on TRBV1-TRBV30 forward primers together with a C-beta reverse primer. TCRdb processed the multiplex PCR reads anew with MiXCR; each CDR3 protein has one entry. Among some 30,000 distinct CDR3 sequences listed, 76% were seen once. This chain connects TRBV5-1 to TRBJ2-3; D is possibly TRBD1 or TRBD2 (5 bases each). What was sequenced was liver tumor tissue from sampling region 5. Subset of the sample: tumor region T5, tumor centre. This receptor was obtained from a middle-aged man with primary liver carcinoma and hepatitis B virus infection. CDR3 in amino acids: CAGSEGHPTDTQYF. The CDR3 coding sequence is TGCGCCGGCAGCGAGGGGCACCCCACAGATACGCAGTATTTT.